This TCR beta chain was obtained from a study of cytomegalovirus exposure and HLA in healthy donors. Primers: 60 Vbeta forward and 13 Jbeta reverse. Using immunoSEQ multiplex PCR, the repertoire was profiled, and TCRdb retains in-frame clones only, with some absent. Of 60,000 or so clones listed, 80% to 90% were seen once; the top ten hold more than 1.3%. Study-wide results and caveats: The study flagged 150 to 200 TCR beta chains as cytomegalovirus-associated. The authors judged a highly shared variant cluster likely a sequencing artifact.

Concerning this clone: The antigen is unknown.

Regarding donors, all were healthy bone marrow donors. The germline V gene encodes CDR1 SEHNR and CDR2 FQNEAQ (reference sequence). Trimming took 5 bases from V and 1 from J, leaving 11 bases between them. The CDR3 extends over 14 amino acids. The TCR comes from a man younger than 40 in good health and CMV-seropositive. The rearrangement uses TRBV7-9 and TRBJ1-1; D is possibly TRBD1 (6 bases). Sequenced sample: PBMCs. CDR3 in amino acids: CASSRGGENTEAFF. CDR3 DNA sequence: TGTGCCAGCAGCAGGGGGGGAGAGAACACTGAAGCTTTCTTT.